Each of the 27 T cell receptor beta chains below was sequenced from the same sample in a study of blood T cell repertoires in COVID-19. Only in-frame clones appear in the TCRdb table, and some are missing; sequencing was by immunoSEQ multiplex PCR. This sample carries 45,000 to 55,000 clones, 90% of them seen once, and the ten largest clones take about 3.1%. Sequenced material: peripheral blood. These receptors all stem from a human donor in a cohort sampled during active COVID-19.

V and J are TRBV18 and TRBJ2-6; D uncertain. The CDR3 has 17 amino acids. Trimming pared 0 bases from V and 1 base from J, leaving 10 bases between. From germline, CDR1 is KGHSH and CDR2 LQKENI. For the CDR3, the DNA is TGTGCCAGCTCACCACCGGCGGTTCCATCTGGGGCCAACGTCCTGACTTTC. It translates to CASSPPAVPSGANVLTF.

The chain couples TRBV29-1 to TRBJ2-3, with D possibly being TRBD2 (6 bases). Trimming pared 4 bases from V and 4 bases from J, leaving 15 bases between. The length of the CDR3 is 14 residues. CDR1 is SQVTM and CDR2 is ANQGSEA in the germline V gene. CDR3 in amino acids: CSVGALGGPDTQYF. The CDR3 nucleotides are TGCAGCGTTGGGGCCCTCGGGGGACCAGATACGCAGTATTTT.

V and J are TRBV6-1 and TRBJ1-4; TRBD1 might be the D (5 bases). Trimming took 1 base from V and 5 from J, leaving 8 bases between them. Germline-derived CDR1 and CDR2 are MNHNS and SASEGT. The CDR3 loop spans 14 amino acids. This CDR3 reads CASSEGGANEKLFF. In DNA form, the CDR3 reads TGTGCCAGCAGTGAAGGGGGCGCAAATGAAAAACTGTTTTTT.

The chain links TRBV10-3 to TRBJ2-3; 9 nucleotides match TRBD2. Germline CDR1 reads ENHRY; CDR2 reads SYGVKD. Trimming at V came to 10 bases and at J to 2 bases, leaving 7 bases not matched to a gene. The CDR3 is 14 amino acids. The CDR3, as DNA: TGTGCCACCAAAGCGGGAGGAATCACAGATACGCAGTATTTT. It encodes CATKAGGITDTQYF.

The chain couples TRBV7-3 to TRBJ2-1; 10 nucleotides line up with TRBD2. Per the germline V gene, CDR1 is SGHTA and CDR2 is FQGTGA. The V gene end was trimmed by 3 bases and the J gene end by 6 bases; junction bases not matched to a gene: 5. The CDR3 totals 15 residues. This chain's CDR3 is CASSFGLAAVNEQFF. CDR3 nucleotide sequence: TGTGCCAGCAGCTTTGGACTAGCGGCCGTCAATGAGCAGTTCTTC.

The genes are TRBV6-1 and TRBJ2-7; D is unclear. Germline CDR1 reads MNHNS; CDR2 reads SASEGT. V was clipped by 3 bases and J by 3 bases, with 6 bases between them. The length of the CDR3 is 12 residues. This chain's CDR3 is CASSDLFYEQYF. The CDR3 DNA reads as TGTGCCAGCAGTGACCTCTTCTACGAGCAGTACTTC.

The V call is TRBV4-2, the J call TRBJ2-5, with TRBD2 matching over 15 bases. The CDR3 is made up of 16 amino acids. The germline gives CDR1 LGHNA, CDR2 YNFKEQ. Trimming at V came to 1 base and at J to 5 bases, leaving 2 bases not matched to a gene. CDR3 sequence (DNA): TGTGCCAGCAGCCAAGGGACTAGCGGGAGGGGTGAGACCCAGTACTTC. Translated: CASSQGTSGRGETQYF.

This clone was seen more than once but under ten times. CDR3 region: CASSPRGLAGGVSSYEQYF. The CDR3 DNA is TGTGCCAGCAGCCCCCGGGGACTAGCGGGAGGGGTATCCTCCTACGAGCAGTACTTC. The chain links TRBV11-2 to TRBJ2-7; TRBD2 aligns across 16 bases. CDR1 SGHAT and CDR2 FQNNGV come from the germline V gene. Trimming at V came to 5 bases and at J to 0 bases, leaving 10 bases not matched to a gene. This CDR3 spans 19 amino acids.

The chain is built from TRBV5-1 and TRBJ2-1, with TRBD2 matching over 8 bases. V was pared by 4 bases and J by 5 bases, with 14 bases of the junction left unmatched. The germline CDR1 and CDR2 sequences are SGHRS and YFSETQ. This CDR3 is 17 amino acids long. The CDR3 sequence is CASSTGGPAGVNNEQFF. The DNA for the CDR3 is TGCGCCAGCAGCACCGGCGGACCAGCGGGGGTCAACAATGAGCAGTTCTTC.

J is TRBJ1-4 and V is TRBV28; 8 nucleotides line up with TRBD1. This CDR3 region has 18 residues. The V gene's germline CDR1 is MDHEN and CDR2 SYDVKM. Trimming took 6 bases from V and 1 from J; bases not matched to a gene: 13. CDR3: CASSAGTGFGVTNEKLFF. The CDR3, as DNA: TGTGCCAGCAGCGCCGGGACAGGTTTCGGGGTAACTAATGAAAAACTGTTTTTT.

The rearrangement uses TRBV5-1 and TRBJ2-5, with TRBD1 matching 10 bases. Germline V gene lookup returns CDR1 SGHRS and CDR2 YFSETQ. V trimming: 1 base; J trimming: 0 bases; junction bases outside the gene matches: 3. This CDR3 has 16 residues. The CDR3 bases are TGCGCCAGCAGCTTGCTGGGACAGGGGAACCAAGAGACCCAGTACTTC. Amino acids: CASSLLGQGNQETQYF.

This chain links TRBV2 with TRBJ1-1, with TRBD1 as a possible D gene (6 bases). The CDR3 totals 15 residues. V shed 6 bases and J shed 4 bases, with 18 bases lying between them. From germline, CDR1 is SNHLY and CDR2 FYNNEI. The CDR3 here is CASRAQQGGGTEAFF. The CDR3 nucleotides read TGTGCCAGCAGGGCCCAACAGGGCGGTGGCACTGAAGCTTTCTTT. The full variable domain, in which reference TRBV2 and TRBJ1-1 provide the parts outside the CDR3, is EPEVTQTPSHQVTQMGQEVILRCVPISNHLYFYWYRQILGQKVEFLVSFYNNEISEKSEIFDDQFSVERPDGSNFTLKIRSTKLEDSAMYFCASRAQQGGGTEAFFGQGTRLTVV.

The rearrangement joins TRBV11-2 to TRBJ2-7, with a weak D call TRBD2 (5 bases). CDR3 size: 14 residues. V lost 5 bases to trimming and J lost 0 bases, with 11 bases between them. Germline V lookup: CDR1 SGHAT, CDR2 FQNNGV. CDR3 nucleotide sequence: TGTGCCAGCAGCCCCCGACGGGACTCCTACGAGCAGTACTTC. This gives the protein CASSPRRDSYEQYF.

The chain is built from TRBV20-1 and TRBJ2-3; D is perhaps TRBD2 (6 bases). This CDR3 comprises 16 residues. Germline lookup yields CDR1 DFQATT and CDR2 SNEGSKA (reference sequence). Trimming shortened V by 3 bases and J by 2 bases, and 18 bases separated the two germline ends. CDR3 DNA: TGCAGTGCTAGTCCCGCGATCGCGGGGTACACAGATACGCAGTATTTT. It codes for CSASPAIAGYTDTQYF.

The chain joins TRBV6-5 to TRBJ2-7, with 8 nucleotides matching TRBD1. Germline V lookup: CDR1 MNHEY, CDR2 SVGAGI. V shed 5 bases, J shed 1 base, and the junction held 1 base outside the gene matches. This CDR3 region has 13 residues. CDR3 nucleotides: TGTGCCAGCAGTCACAGGGGGTCCTACGAGCAGTACTTC. Protein product: CASSHRGSYEQYF.

V usage is TRBV27 and J usage is TRBJ1-5, with TRBD1 matching 7 bases. Per germline, CDR1 MNHEY and CDR2 SMNVEV (reference sequence). The J segment lost 0 bases and the V segment lost 5 bases, leaving 10 bases of the junction unmatched. This CDR3 has 17 residues. The CDR3 sequence: CASSPRGTANSNQPQHF. CDR3 DNA sequence: TGTGCCAGCAGTCCCCGCGGGACAGCTAATAGCAATCAGCCCCAGCATTTT.

This rearrangement joins TRBV20-1 to TRBJ2-7; TRBD2 agrees at 11 bases. This CDR3 is 18 amino acids long. V lost 3 bases, J lost 5 bases, and 18 bases stayed unmatched. Germline V gives CDR1 DFQATT, CDR2 SNEGSKA (reference sequence). Written as DNA, the CDR3 is TGCAGTGCTAGTGGTGTGGGGTTTAGCGGGAGGGCCGTCCACGAGCAGTACTTC. Translated: CSASGVGFSGRAVHEQYF.

V usage is TRBV18 and J usage is TRBJ2-5, with 8 bases aligning to TRBD2. Per germline, CDR1 KGHSH and CDR2 LQKENI. The CDR3 covers 14 residues. Germline trimming cut 4 bases from V and 1 base from J; bases unmatched to any gene: 2. CDR3 sequence reads: CASSRGLAQETQYF. The CDR3 DNA follows: TGTGCCAGCTCACGCGGACTAGCCCAAGAGACCCAGTACTTC.

J is TRBJ1-4 and V is TRBV6-6; TRBD1 matches at 8 bases. The V segment lost 7 bases and the J segment 8 bases; nucleotides outside the gene matches: 9. Per the germline V gene, CDR1 is MNHNY and CDR2 is SVGAGI (reference sequence). The CDR3 has 14 residues. The CDR3 nucleotides are TGTGCCAGCAAAAGCAGGGGGCGCTCCGAAAAACTGTTTTTT. Its protein is CASKSRGRSEKLFF.

J is TRBJ2-7 and V is TRBV3-1 (or the pseudogene TRBV3-2), with 7 bases lining up with TRBD1. Losses at the gene ends were 1 base for V and 4 bases for J; bases not matched to a gene: 7. Germline loops: CDR1 LGHDT, CDR2 YNNKEL (reference sequence). This CDR3 comprises 15 residues. CDR3 in DNA: TGTGCCAGCAGCCAAGGTTCGAACAGGGGATACGAGCAGTACTTC. This codes for CASSQGSNRGYEQYF.

This clone was observed a single time. J is TRBJ2-6 and V is TRBV19; 8 positions match TRBD1. Trimming cost V 3 bases and J 0 bases; bases outside gene matches: 7. Germline CDR1 reads LNHDA; CDR2 reads SQIVND (reference sequence). The CDR3 covers 18 residues. The CDR3 reads CASSMRGQGASGANVLTF. CDR3 in DNA: TGTGCCAGTAGTATGAGGGGCCAGGGGGCCTCTGGGGCCAACGTCCTGACTTTC.

V and J are TRBV21-1 and TRBJ2-7; TRBD2, the table's D call, lacks a check against the DNA. TRBV21-1 counts as a pseudogene. The CDR3 has 14 amino acids. The CDR3 sequence is CASSKARKSYEQYF. The CDR3 DNA reads as TGTGCCAGCAGCAAAGCGCGCAAGAGCTACGAGCAGTACTTC.

V usage is TRBV19 and J usage is TRBJ2-3; D unclear. The germline V gene encodes CDR1 LNHDA and CDR2 SQIVND (reference sequence). Trimming cost V 8 bases and J 2 bases, with 5 bases left between them. This CDR3 has 11 residues. The CDR3 bases are TGTGCCAGTGGAGCCACAGATACGCAGTATTTT. The encoded protein is CASGATDTQYF.

CDR3 sequence: CASSLHSEQYF. The CDR3 DNA reads TGTGCCAGCAGCTTACATAGCGAGCAGTACTTC. The V call is TRBV11-2, the J call TRBJ2-7; no firm D call. Germline V CDR1 and CDR2: SGHAT, FQNNGV. There are 11 residues in the CDR3. Trimming stripped 2 bases from V and 6 bases from J, with 5 bases between.

V and J are TRBV14 and TRBJ1-2; the D is unclear. The V gene lost 2 bases and the J gene lost 4 bases, with 5 bases spanning the gap. The CDR3 totals 12 residues. The germline V gene has CDR1 SGHDN and CDR2 FVKESK. DNA of the CDR3: TGTGCCAGCAGCCAACGTTTCTATGGCTACACCTTC. It codes for CASSQRFYGYTF.

The CDR3 sequence: CASSGSTSGRIYEQFF. CDR3 bases: TGCGCCAGCAGTGGGTCGACTAGCGGGAGAATCTATGAGCAGTTCTTC. This chain uses TRBV10-1 with TRBJ2-1, with 12 bases lining up with TRBD2. The CDR3 is 16 residues long. The germline CDR1 and CDR2 sequences are WNHNN and SYGVQD (reference sequence). With 4 bases clipped from V and 8 bases from J, the junction kept 9 bases outside the gene matches.

This rearrangement joins TRBV27 to TRBJ2-7; TRBD2 aligns across 12 bases. This CDR3 comprises 13 residues. Trimming removed 8 bases from V and 6 bases from J; junction bases left unmatched: 5. Germline assignment: CDR1 MNHEY and CDR2 SMNVEV (reference sequence). DNA of the CDR3: TGTGCCAGCTCGACTAGCGGGAGTTTCGAGCAGTACTTC. Encoded protein: CASSTSGSFEQYF.